The clone carrying this T cell receptor beta chain has just a few counts. The target antigen is unknown. This entry comes from a study of a mutant IDH1 vaccine in newly diagnosed glioma. Study-wide context: The sex distribution of treated patients was about 62% male and roughly 38% female, with a mean age of roughly 40 years.

Clones were read by immunoSEQ multiplex PCR, and TCRdb kept only the in-frame ones, dropping some. Among approximately 67,000 clones listed, more than 70% were seen once. The sample's time point: baseline, week 1 (first vaccination visit). Treatment defined: pre-vaccination baseline after standard-of-care therapy. CDR3 length: 15 amino acids. Germline V gene data show CDR1 as LNHDA and CDR2 as SQIVND (reference sequence). V dropped 7 bases and J dropped 2 bases, with 15 bases sitting between them. General study results and limits: Vaccination elicited immune responses in around 93% of patients.

The chain is built from TRBV19 and TRBJ1-5; D might be TRBD1 (5 bases). The specimen was peripheral blood mononuclear cells (PBMCs), collected from a glioma patient treated with radiotherapy, temozolomide or both. This clonotype originated in a woman aged 18-35 years with glioma. Some clones in this sample may be carry-over from other donors' samples. The CDR3 coding sequence is TGTGCCAGTACCCTAGGGGTGGTCGGCAATCAGCCCCAGCATTTT. It yields the protein CASTLGVVGNQPQHF.